Below are 12 T cell receptor beta chains sequenced from a single sample in a study of blood T cell repertoires in COVID-19. Assay used: immunoSEQ multiplex PCR; TCRdb lists only in-frame clones, some missing. The sample carries around 70,000 clones, 70% to 75% recorded once. The sequenced sample consisted of peripheral blood. These TCRs come from a man between 65 and 85 years old with acute or convalescent COVID-19.

The V and J genes are TRBV20-1 and TRBJ2-1, with 8 bases fitting TRBD2. The CDR3 has 15 amino acids. V gave up 3 bases and J gave up 6 bases; unmatched junction bases: 10. Germline V gene sequence: CDR1 DFQATT, CDR2 SNEGSKA (reference sequence). CDR3: CSASRGGTTGNEQFF. CDR3 nucleotides: TGCAGTGCTAGTCGGGGGGGGACCACCGGCAATGAGCAGTTCTTC.

The chain links TRBV10-2 to TRBJ2-7; D is possibly TRBD1 (5 bases). Trimming stripped 2 bases from V and 6 bases from J, with 5 bases between. The germline V gene encodes CDR1 WSHSY and CDR2 SAAADI. The CDR3 is 11 residues long. This CDR3 is CASSEDSEQYF. The CDR3 DNA follows: TGCGCCAGCAGTGAGGACAGCGAGCAGTACTTC.

The genes are TRBV5-1 and TRBJ2-1; TRBD1 matches at 8 bases. V trimming: 0 bases; J trimming: 2 bases; junction bases outside the gene matches: 4. There are 16 residues in the CDR3. Germline V gene data show CDR1 as SGHRS and CDR2 as YFSETQ. In DNA form, the CDR3 reads TGCGCCAGCAGCTTGGGGCAGGGGGCGACCTACAATGAGCAGTTCTTC. It yields the protein CASSLGQGATYNEQFF. Full variable domain (outside the CDR3, taken from reference TRBV5-1 and TRBJ2-1): KAGVTQTPRYLIKTRGQQVTLSCSPISGHRSVSWYQQTPGQGLQFLFEYFSETQRNKGNFPGRFSGRQFSNSRSEMNVSTLELGDSALYLCASSLGQGATYNEQFFGPGTRLTVL.

This rearrangement joins TRBV11-2 to TRBJ1-6; possible D gene TRBD1, 5 bases. Germline CDR1 SGHAT, CDR2 FQNNGV. Trimming took off 6 bases at V and 7 bases at J, with 10 bases between the two ends. The CDR3 is 13 residues long. This chain's CDR3 is CASRLTVNSPLHF. The CDR3 bases are TGTGCCAGCAGGTTGACAGTCAATTCACCCCTCCACTTT.

The chain is built from TRBV4-2 and TRBJ1-2; TRBD1 matches at 8 bases. There are 16 residues in the CDR3. With 0 bases clipped from V and 6 bases from J, the junction kept 9 bases outside the gene matches. Germline assignment: CDR1 LGHNA and CDR2 YNFKEQ. The CDR3 coding sequence is TGTGCCAGCAGCCAAGATGGAGCAGGGGGCGGCGATGGCTACACCTTC. Translating it yields CASSQDGAGGGDGYTF.

The chain employs TRBV4-1 and TRBJ1-5; 9 bases align to TRBD1. The V segment lost 4 bases and the J segment 0 bases; nucleotides outside the gene matches: 13. Germline CDR1 MGHRA, CDR2 YSYEKL. The CDR3 loop spans 19 amino acids. CDR3 sequence reads: CASSRNPGQGSYSNQPQHF. CDR3 nucleotide sequence: TGCGCCAGCAGCCGCAACCCGGGACAGGGATCTTATAGCAATCAGCCCCAGCATTTT.

The CDR3 DNA is TGTGCCAGCAGCTGGAGCACCGGGGAGCTGTTTTTT. It is translated as CASSWSTGELFF. V and J are TRBV14 and TRBJ2-2; D not resolved. CDR1 and CDR2 from the germline V gene are SGHDN and FVKESK. V was cut by 5 bases and J by 4 bases, with 5 bases left in between. This CDR3 spans 12 amino acids.

The V and J genes are TRBV10-1 and TRBJ2-7, with D perhaps TRBD2 (6 bases). Germline CDR1 is WNHNN and CDR2 is SYGVQD (reference sequence). Trimming pared 5 bases from V and 0 bases from J, leaving 14 bases between. The CDR3 runs 15 residues. CDR3 nucleotides: TGCGCCAGCAGTCCGGGACTCGGGCTCTCCTACGAGCAGTACTTC. Translated, it gives CASSPGLGLSYEQYF.

This CDR3 reads CASSMRVTEAFF. CDR3 coding DNA: TGTGCCAGTAGTATGAGGGTCACTGAAGCTTTCTTT. The chain links TRBV19 to TRBJ1-1; D remains unclear. Germline V gives CDR1 LNHDA, CDR2 SQIVND (reference sequence). The CDR3 loop spans 12 amino acids. Deletions cut 3 bases from V and 4 bases from J, with 6 bases between.

This clone occurred a few times. The chain uses TRBV19 and TRBJ2-1; 15 nucleotides line up with TRBD2. J lost 7 bases, V lost 8 bases, and 6 bases had no gene match. Germline V gives CDR1 LNHDA, CDR2 SQIVND (reference sequence). CDR3 length: 15 residues. The CDR3 reads CASGLAGGPGNEQFF. The CDR3 DNA follows: TGTGCCAGTGGACTAGCGGGAGGGCCAGGGAATGAGCAGTTCTTC.

This clone was found a few times. The gene calls are TRBV28 and TRBJ2-7, with 10 bases identical to TRBD2. Looked up from germline, CDR1 is MDHEN and CDR2 is SYDVKM. CDR3 length: 15 residues. Germline trimming cut 2 bases from V and 4 bases from J; bases unmatched to any gene: 5. CDR3 amino acids: CASSLRLAGEYEQYF. The CDR3 DNA is TGTGCCAGCAGTTTACGGCTAGCGGGAGAGTACGAGCAGTACTTC.

This clone was picked up a small number of times. This chain connects TRBV18 to TRBJ2-7, with D perhaps TRBD1 (5 bases). Germline assignment: CDR1 KGHSH and CDR2 LQKENI. V lost 4 bases, J lost 0 bases, and 10 bases lay in between. The CDR3 covers 14 residues. Here the CDR3 reads CASSLLDSSYEQYF. In nucleotides, the CDR3 is TGTGCCAGCTCACTCTTAGACAGCTCCTACGAGCAGTACTTC.